This entry features one TCR beta chain sequence. This receptor's antigen is unknown. No much larger clonotype is one base removed from it; base qualities were not supplied. These data belong to a study of memory B cells and T cells in multiple sclerosis (dated by TCRdb to 2017 to 2018). Study-level background: TCR beta repertoires of autoproliferating peripheral T cells were compared with the TCR beta repertoires of brain lesion-infiltrating T cells in multiple sclerosis patients. A couple of multiple sclerosis patients were included in the TCR sequencing because brain lesions obtained at autopsy or brain-infiltrating cells obtained from biopsy were available for them. Overall study results and their limits: Because clone-set sizes varied across compartments, the counts of shared clonotypes were affected, making normalization necessary.

The immunoSEQ Platform was used to amplify TCRbeta CDR3 regions from extracted genomic DNA. Multiplex PCR, high-throughput sequencing and a vendor bioinformatics pipeline were brought together in the immunoSEQ assay. The original methods were these. After discarding non-productive sequences and any CDR3s under 4 amino acids in length, clonotype frequencies were recalculated for each sample. In immunoSEQ Analyzer 2.0, shared clonotypes were identified as identical CDR3 amino acid, V gene and J gene sequences. Repertoire overlap was normalized by dividing shared clonotype counts by the product of both clone-set sizes, with the result scaled by 1000 into arbitrary units. The clones in this table, taken by TCRdb from immuneACCESS, are in-frame only. Not every clone is retained; where verified, under half of the shortfall comes from an unresolved V gene, and the cause of the rest is unknown. V and J calls plus clone size are reproduced from that table; the DNA served to infer D and trimming. For this sample the table gives around 30,000 clones, of which around 88% were detected only once. About 2.5% of the sample lies in the top ten.

V and J are truncated by 1 base and 0 bases respectively, leaving an intervening sequence of 8 bases. The CDR3 goes from the cysteine to the phenylalanine over 15 residues. Just CDR3 DNA is preserved here, 45 bases in frame from base 1. Taken from the germline V gene, the CDR1 and CDR2 loops are MGHRA and YSYEKL. After CFSE-labeled PBMCs were cultured without a stimulus, the autoproliferating (CFSEdim) and non-proliferating (CFSEhi) T cell fractions were sequenced separately. Altogether, 50 million to 55 million CFSE-labeled PBMCs were kept in culture for around seven days with no stimulus, after which the replicate wells were combined. PBMCs were labeled with around 0.5 uM CFSE and cultured without exogenous stimuli in serum-free AIM-V medium. Before use, PBMCs were isolated by Ficoll density gradient centrifugation and cryopreserved. Using a FACSAria III, live 7-AAD-negative cells were sorted, then washed with PBS and stored frozen at -80 degrees C as dry pellets.

The chain employs TRBV4-1 and TRBJ2-3, with the D gene not clear enough to name. The sequence was obtained from a human donor with multiple sclerosis. Sequencing was carried out using PBMCs from blood kept in culture. DNA sequence: TGCGCCAGCAGCCAAGGACCCCAGAGCACAGATACGCAGTATTTT. It translates as CASSQGPQSTDTQYF.